This TCR beta chain was sequenced for a study of CD8 T cells in ankylosing spondylitis. Making the TCR beta libraries involved quantitative 5'-RACE with molecular barcodes. One entry per CDR3 protein results from TCRdb running MiXCR on the 5' RACE reads. The table has some 130,000 distinct CDR3 sequences, 9.5% to 12% seen once; the top ten hold 4.1%. The V and J ends lost 2 bases and 2 bases respectively, with 11 bases between them. CDR1 and CDR2 from the germline V gene are DFQATT and SNEGSKA (reference sequence). CDR3 size: 14 residues. This clonotype has at least ten counts. The target antigen is unknown. Whole-study findings and limits: Peripheral blood samples showed relatively rare disease-linked clones, and these clones were CD8+. From matched ankylosing spondylitis synovial fluid, disease-linked clones were reportedly recovered at significantly enriched levels.

The TCR comes from a female donor with ankylosing spondylitis or in good health (not recorded which). V usage is TRBV20-1 and J usage is TRBJ2-3, with D possibly called TRBD1 or TRBD2 (5 bases each). Sequencing input: blood, either unsorted or a sorted T cell fraction (not recorded which). The CDR3 sequence is CSARRDASTDTQYF. CDR3 nucleotide sequence: TGCAGTGCTAGAAGGGACGCCTCCACAGATACGCAGTATTTT.